These 20 T cell receptor beta chains were all obtained from the same sample, sequenced in a study of shared clonotypes between healthy human individuals. Data came from immunoSEQ multiplex PCR; TCRdb stores just in-frame clones and leaves some out. The sample consists of around 2.3 million clones, about 94% of them appearing once. Sequencing input: naive CD4+ T cells sorted from blood. This sample's subset: CD45RA+ positively selected. These receptors all stem from a man between 18 and 35 years old in good health.

The rearrangement links TRBV5-4 to TRBJ2-2; D not resolved. V lost 0 bases to trimming and J lost 4 bases, with 10 bases between them. CDR3 size: 15 residues. Per the germline V gene, CDR1 is SGHNT and CDR2 is YYREEE (reference sequence). As DNA, the CDR3 is TGTGCCAGCAGCTTGGACCGAGGATCCACCGGGGAGCTGTTTTTT. It yields the protein CASSLDRGSTGELFF.

At least ten counts were recorded for this clone. The chain combines TRBV28 with TRBJ1-6; unclear D gene. The V and J ends lost 4 bases and 8 bases respectively, with 3 bases between them. This CDR3 contains 11 residues. Germline V lookup: CDR1 MDHEN, CDR2 SYDVKM. The DNA of the CDR3 is TGTGCCAGCAGTTACGATTCACCCCTCCACTTT. Amino acid sequence: CASSYDSPLHF.

The CDR3 nucleotides read TGTGCCAGCAGCTTAGCCGCAGGGAATGGCTACACCTTC. Protein: CASSLAAGNGYTF. The chain has TRBV7-8 and TRBJ1-2; the D gene is possibly TRBD1 (5 bases). Looked up from germline, CDR1 is SGHVS and CDR2 is FQNEAQ. CDR3 length equals 13 residues. Trimming shortened V by 0 bases and J by 6 bases, and 8 bases separated the two germline ends.

This chain links TRBV29-1 with TRBJ1-1; possible D gene TRBD1, 6 bases. Germline V gene lookup returns CDR1 SQVTM and CDR2 ANQGSEA. With 1 base removed from V and 10 bases from J, the gap between germline ends came to 13 bases. CDR3 length: 12 residues. Here the CDR3 reads CSVEVGGGSAFF. In DNA, the CDR3 is TGCAGCGTTGAAGTCGGGGGCGGGTCAGCTTTCTTT.

The V and J genes are TRBV18 and TRBJ2-7, with TRBD1 matching 9 bases. Germline-derived CDR1 and CDR2 are KGHSH and LQKENI. The J segment lost 2 bases and the V segment lost 6 bases, leaving 8 bases of the junction unmatched. The CDR3 loop spans 15 amino acids. CDR3 region: CASSKVTGGPYEQYF. DNA for the CDR3: TGTGCCAGCTCTAAGGTCACAGGGGGCCCCTACGAGCAGTACTTC.

The chain carries TRBV5-6 and TRBJ1-2; perhaps TRBD1 as D (6 bases). Trimming took off 7 bases at V and 4 bases at J, with 17 bases between the two ends. The germline V gene has CDR1 SGHDT and CDR2 YYEEEE. The CDR3 loop spans 14 amino acids. The CDR3 DNA is TGTGCCAGCCGCATATGGGGGGCTTCCTATGGCTACACCTTC. It is translated as CASRIWGASYGYTF.

Remarks on this clone: This specimen includes other DNA sequences encoding the same CDR3. The gene calls are TRBV29-1 and TRBJ1-1; maybe TRBD1 (6 bases). Trimming stripped 4 bases from V and 0 bases from J, with 9 bases between. CDR1 SQVTM and CDR2 ANQGSEA come from the germline V gene. The length of the CDR3 is 13 residues. For the CDR3, the DNA is TGCAGCGTTGGGGGGCGGTTGAACACTGAAGCTTTCTTT. Translating gives CSVGGRLNTEAFF.

V usage is TRBV5-1 and J usage is TRBJ2-7, with D unclear. V dropped 4 bases and J dropped 6 bases, with 26 bases sitting between them. The CDR3 extends over 17 amino acids. Per the germline V gene, CDR1 is SGHRS and CDR2 is YFSETQ. The CDR3 reads CASSETPASLNVGEQYF. The CDR3 DNA is TGCGCCAGCAGCGAAACTCCGGCCAGTCTCAACGTGGGCGAGCAGTACTTC.

The chain employs TRBV6-6 and TRBJ2-7; TRBD2 is a possible D gene (6 bases). Germline V gene sequence: CDR1 MNHNY, CDR2 SVGAGI (reference sequence). CDR3 length equals 15 residues. Trimming took off 1 base at V and 2 bases at J, with 12 bases between the two ends. The CDR3 DNA sequence: TGTGCCAGCAGTTACTGGGGCGGGGCAGCCTACGAGCAGTACTTC. Its protein is CASSYWGGAAYEQYF.

The rearrangement uses TRBV10-1 and TRBJ2-7; D ambiguous. CDR1 and CDR2 from the germline V gene are WNHNN and SYGVQD (reference sequence). The CDR3 consists of 15 residues. V dropped 0 bases and J dropped 9 bases, with 18 bases sitting between them. CDR3 residues: CASSESGQAAFRQYF. The DNA of the CDR3 is TGCGCCAGCAGTGAGTCGGGTCAGGCGGCCTTCAGGCAGTACTTC.

The chain employs TRBV11-3 and TRBJ2-4, with a tentative D call TRBD2 (5 bases). V lost 5 bases and J lost 6, with 11 bases in between. Germline V gene data show CDR1 as SGHNT and CDR2 as YENEEA. The length of the CDR3 is 13 residues. The DNA of the CDR3 is TGTGCCAGCAGCCCCGAGGCGGGAAACATTCAGTACTTC. Its translation: CASSPEAGNIQYF.

In its sample, this clone was seen once. The J gene is TRBJ1-4, the V gene TRBV6-5, with D hard to call. The V end was cut by 2 bases, the J end by 4 bases, with 8 bases between. The germline CDR1 and CDR2 sequences are MNHEY and SVGAGI. There are 14 residues in the CDR3. The CDR3 DNA reads as TGTGCCAGCAGTTACGGCGGTCTTAATGAAAAACTGTTTTTT. Encoded protein: CASSYGGLNEKLFF.

This clone appeared once. V usage is TRBV9 and J usage is TRBJ2-7, with D maybe TRBD2 (7 bases). Germline V lookup: CDR1 SGDLS, CDR2 YYNGEE. This CDR3 has 15 residues. V was cut by 0 bases and J by 2 bases, with 12 bases left in between. DNA for the CDR3: TGTGCCAGCAGCGTAGACTGGGGGGGGCCCTACGAGCAGTACTTC. The encoded protein is CASSVDWGGPYEQYF.

This chain joins TRBV11-2 and TRBJ2-7, with D tentatively TRBD1 (7 bases). The CDR3 sequence is 16 residues long. Germline V gives CDR1 SGHAT, CDR2 FQNNGV. Trimming removed 4 bases at V and 0 bases at J, with 16 bases between. DNA of the CDR3: TGTGCCAGCAGCTCAGCCGGAGGGGGCAGCTCCTACGAGCAGTACTTC. Its protein product is CASSSAGGGSSYEQYF.

The rearrangement uses TRBV19 and TRBJ1-1; the D is unclear. The CDR3 covers 14 residues. Between the trimmed V and J ends, which lost 1 base and 1 base, there was a span of 7 bases. Germline CDR1 LNHDA, CDR2 SQIVND (reference sequence). In DNA form, the CDR3 reads TGTGCCAGTAGTATAGTTTCCCCGAACACTGAAGCTTTCTTT. It specifies CASSIVSPNTEAFF.

The chain joins TRBV11-1 to TRBJ1-1, with 8 bases aligning to TRBD1. This CDR3 spans 13 amino acids. Germline V gene data show CDR1 as SGHAT and CDR2 as FQDESV (reference sequence). V lost 5 bases to trimming and J lost 6 bases; unmatched junction nucleotides: 5. The CDR3 region has the DNA TGTGCCAGCAGCACAGGACAGGGTTCTGAAGCTTTCTTT. This translates into CASSTGQGSEAFF.

The rearrangement joins TRBV5-8 to TRBJ1-2, with 7 bases lining up with TRBD1. This CDR3 region has 13 residues. The germline V gene has CDR1 SGHTS and CDR2 YDEGEE. V lost 5 bases and J lost 4; bases outside the gene matches: 5. CDR3 protein: CASSNRGVYGYTF. In nucleotides, the CDR3 is TGTGCCAGCAGTAACAGGGGAGTCTATGGCTACACCTTC.

The count of this clone is one. This chain uses TRBV10-3 with TRBJ2-5; D tentatively reads TRBD1 or TRBD2 (5 bases each). Germline V lookup: CDR1 ENHRY, CDR2 SYGVKD. The CDR3 sequence is 12 residues long. V lost 9 bases and J lost 4, with 12 bases in between. The CDR3: CAIGPRGETQYF. The CDR3 coding sequence is TGTGCCATAGGGCCGAGGGGAGAGACCCAGTACTTC.

This chain connects TRBV6-5 to TRBJ2-3, with D possibly being TRBD2 (6 bases). Trimming cost V 6 bases and J 2 bases, with 12 bases left between them. In germline, CDR1 is MNHEY, CDR2 SVGAGI. CDR3 length equals 14 residues. In DNA form, the CDR3 reads TGTGCCAGCAGACAACGGGACTTCACAGATACGCAGTATTTT. Its translation is CASRQRDFTDTQYF.

The rearrangement uses TRBV11-2 and TRBJ2-1; 8 bases map to TRBD1. J gave up 10 bases and V 5 bases, and 7 bases lay outside the gene matches. Germline lookup yields CDR1 SGHAT and CDR2 FQNNGV. This CDR3 comprises 13 residues. For the CDR3, the DNA is TGTGCCAGCAGCCCTGACAGGGGCCCCGAGCAGTTCTTC. It yields the protein CASSPDRGPEQFF.